Reported below is one TCR beta chain. Its antigen is not identified. Between the trimmed V and J ends, which lost 2 bases and 7 bases, there was a span of 15 bases. The germline gives CDR1 SGHNT, CDR2 YYREEE (reference sequence). This CDR3 region has 14 residues. The sample comes from a study of cytomegalovirus exposure and HLA in healthy donors. Study-wide points: Reports indicated that the classifier achieved high specificity and sensitivity in diagnosing cytomegalovirus status.

Donors consisted of healthy bone marrow donors. Use of 60 Vbeta and 13 Jbeta primers characterized the PCR. Clones were read by immunoSEQ multiplex PCR, and TCRdb kept only the in-frame ones, dropping some. The data hold 150,000 to 200,000 clones, with around 80% observed a single time. V usage is TRBV5-4 and J usage is TRBJ2-5; D remains unclear. The sequence was obtained from a man aged 18 to 35 in good health and CMV-seronegative. Sequencing was done on a sample of PBMCs. The CDR3 sequence is CASSFMGSSATQYF. In nucleotides, the CDR3 is TGTGCCAGCAGCTTCATGGGCAGTTCCGCGACCCAGTACTTC.